This T cell receptor beta chain emerged from a study of PD-1 blockade in classical Hodgkin lymphoma. This CDR3 is built from 11 residues. The ends were cut back, 6 bases at V and 6 bases at J, with 11 bases in the middle. Germline V CDR1 and CDR2: DFQATT, SNEGSKA (reference sequence). Profiled with immunoSEQ multiplex PCR; TCRdb holds only in-frame clones, not every one. The sample yields about 30,000 clones, around 85% seen once. This clone occurred once. Time point denoted: cycle 4 day 1 (C4D1), after 5 to 7 weeks of nivolumab. Patients all relapsed after autologous stem cell transplantation, and there was variation in brentuximab vedotin exposure.

The source was peripheral blood mononuclear cells (PBMCs), collected before the fourth cycle of nivolumab. The chain joins TRBV20-1 to TRBJ1-2; a weak D match, TRBD1 (5 bases). The TCR sequence derives from a human donor with classical Hodgkin lymphoma. The CDR3 loop reads CSAPGPHGYTF. The DNA of the CDR3 is TGCAGTGCCCCGGGACCTCATGGCTACACCTTC.